This T cell receptor beta chain was sequenced in a study of T cell responses to AZD1222 COVID-19 vaccine (TCRdb year 2021). Turning to the overall study: AZD1222 recipients whose second dose came at about 4 weeks and those whose second dose came at about 12 weeks were combined into one group, since spike-specific TCR depth and breadth did not differ between the two schedules. A total of 233 trial participants underwent TCR sequencing, of whom roughly 210 had received two doses of AZD1222 and some 25 had received two doses of the MenACWY control vaccine. Trial participants were enrolled into age subgroups of 18-55, 56-69 and 70-plus years, which contained roughly 140, 27 and 60 TCR-sequenced participants, respectively. Broader findings and caveats from the paper: Epitopes outside the regions mutated in the B.1.351 and B.1.1.7 variants were reportedly recognized by nearly half of the unique spike-specific TCRs. Because no samples from the day 14 peak response were available, repertoires could be characterized only after the peak T cell response. Spike-specific TCR breadth and depth rose significantly after two AZD1222 doses compared with day 0 and with MenACWY recipients. In the small 56-69-year group, the increase in depth fell short of significance, most likely because of low power. Participants were mostly white British, with more females than males. The authors suggested clonal diversity may have been underestimated. CD4 TCRs associated with the vaccine covered the entire spike protein, and the dominant responses were in regions 160-218 and 743-854. Conclusions about previously exposed vaccinees are limited, since just a handful of AZD1222 recipients were seropositive for SARS-CoV-2 at baseline.

From a lookup of the germline V gene (reference sequence), CDR1 and CDR2 are SEHNR and FQNEAQ. V loses 0 bases, J loses 5 bases, and the germline ends lie 13 bases apart. There are 15 amino acids in the CDR3, from cysteine to phenylalanine inclusive. The DNA shown is the 45-base CDR3, in frame from base 1. With regard to this clone: Which antigen it targets is not known. Base qualities are not recorded, but no much larger clone differs from it by a single base.

In the paper's terms, the time point label means: baseline before first vaccination. Samples from vaccinated people were obtained from the UK trials COV001 and COV002, which included a single-blind randomized controlled phase 2/3 trial of AZD1222 (ChAdOx1 nCoV-19) in healthy adults. For TCRbeta chain sequencing, PBMC samples were collected from trial participants at day 0 and at day 28 after the second dose. The CDR3 regions of human TCRbeta chains were analyzed by immunosequencing. Turning to the authors' computational methods: Repertoire TCRs were matched against a reference library of SARS-CoV-2-specific TCRs generated with the MIRA antigen-specificity platform. Breadth was defined as the fraction of unique TCRs that were SARS-CoV-2-associated, and depth was defined as the fraction of total T cells that were SARS-CoV-2-associated. Using the MIRA data, each spike-specific TCR was mapped to the spike region that the TCR reacts to and placed in a CD4 or CD8 class. Log10-transformed breadth and depth values were compared by one-way ANOVA with Sidak's multiple comparisons tests. In TCRdb, the immuneACCESS table is reduced to in-frame sequences with V and J assigned. These tables do not hold every clone; where another copy was compared, an unresolved V gene accounts for under half, and the others remain unexplained. Clone size and the V and J calls come from that table; the DNA yielded D and trimming. The sample data list more than 100,000 clones, and around 90% of these were observed just once. The top ten hold 20% to 25% of the sample.

This sequence uses TRBV7-9 and TRBJ2-5, with a tentative D gene TRBD2 over 5 matching bases. The source was peripheral blood, collected on day 0 of AZD1222 vaccination. This sequence was found in an adult in good health. The CDR3 here reads CASSLAGIMGETQYF. The DNA sequence is given as TGTGCCAGCAGCTTAGCCGGGATTATGGGGGAGACCCAGTACTTC.